These T cell receptor beta chains were read from a single sample in a study of blood T cell repertoires in COVID-19. Data came from immunoSEQ multiplex PCR; TCRdb stores just in-frame clones and leaves some out. The sample shows 150,000 to 200,000 clones, roughly 85% of them seen only once. Material: peripheral blood. Receptors were obtained from a man aged 60 to 75 with acute or convalescent COVID-19. The conserved cysteine and the conserved F or W are not part of the CDR3 here. D genes are given only for firm matches.

J,length,D,V,CDR3
TRBJ2-7,13,.,TRBV4-1,ASSHNLADVYEQY
TRBJ1-2,13,TRBD1,TRBV28,ASSLQDRGPSGYT
TRBJ2-5,14,TRBD2,TRBV9,ASSVGGTSQGETQY
TRBJ2-2,13,TRBD2,TRBV28,ASIFAGANTGELF
TRBJ1-1,14,.,TRBV18,ASSPDHRGGRAEAF
TRBJ1-1,11,.,TRBV7-2,ASSSQEGAAAF
TRBJ1-1,10,TRBD1,TRBV19,ASSIRGQEAF
TRBJ2-1,14,TRBD2,TRBV5-1,ASSVGLAGGQSEQF
TRBJ2-3,18,TRBD2,TRBV7-8,ASSLEGSASGSAGTDTQY
TRBJ2-3,13,.,TRBV9,ASSVATGSTDTQY
TRBJ2-1,12,TRBD2,TRBV28,ASRAGGNYNEQF
TRBJ1-3,11,.,TRBV2,ASSPQGRNTIY
TRBJ2-5,12,.,TRBV18,ASSQGSYQETQY
TRBJ1-5,12,.,TRBV2,ASRPAGGNQPQH